The clone carrying this TCR beta chain was detected many times. Its antigen remains unknown. The data stem from a study of response to subunit inactivated influenza vaccine. Trimming removed 5 bases from V and 2 bases from J, with 12 bases in between. This CDR3 comprises 14 residues. Germline V gene data show CDR1 as SGHVS and CDR2 as FQNEAQ. The study's findings and limits: After each seasonal influenza vaccination, few new T cells are recruited, the authors suggested.

TCRdb reprocessed the RT-PCR reads via MiXCR and lists one record per CDR3 protein. The top ten clones hold 1.5% to 2% of a sample with 530,000 or so distinct CDR3 sequences, 25% of them seen once. The clonotype comes from a man over 45 who received an inactivated influenza vaccine. J is TRBJ1-1 and V is TRBV7-8; no clear D gene. The source material was CD4+ T cells sorted from PBMCs, sampled roughly 5 days after vaccination. This CDR3 is CASSPITGNTEAFF. CDR3 sequence (DNA): TGTGCCAGCAGCCCGATTACGGGAAACACTGAAGCTTTCTTT.